Listed below are T cell receptor beta chains from one sample, sequenced in a study of blood T cell repertoires in COVID-19. TCRdb keeps only in-frame clones here, not all; method: immunoSEQ multiplex PCR. The sample lists roughly 120,000 clones, around 83% occurring once. Source material: peripheral blood. These receptors came from a woman in her sixties or seventies with COVID-19, enrolled during active disease. Both conserved end residues are part of each CDR3. Fields, in order: D gene, clone size, V gene, J gene, CDR3 DNA, CDR3 protein. D genes are given only for firm matches. Rows give clone size only sometimes, using once, few, many, or a class for an expanded clone.

>.|.|TRBV7-9|TRBJ1-1
.
CAISINPWGQGSF
>.|.|TRBV5-1|TRBJ1-1
TGCGCCAGCAGCTTGGCCTTTACAAACACTGAAGCTTTCTTT
CASSLAFTNTEAFF
>.|.|TRBV7-3|TRBJ2-7
TGTGCCAGCAGCTTAGGCCAGTTTGGTTACTACGAGCAGTACTTC
CASSLGQFGYYEQYF
>.|.|TRBV19|TRBJ1-1
TGTGCCAGTAGTATTGGGCAGGGTACCATCAACACTGAAGCTTTCTTT
CASSIGQGTINTEAFF
>.|.|TRBV12-3/TRBV12-4|TRBJ2-2
TGTGCCAGCACCCTCACCGGGGAGCTGTTTTTT
CASTLTGELFF
>.|few|TRBV29-1|TRBJ2-1
TGCAGCGCTGAGCGTGGAGGTTACAATGAGCAGTTCTTC
CSAERGGYNEQFF
>TRBD1|.|TRBV7-8|TRBJ1-2
TGTGCCAGCAGCCTCACAGGGACAGCCGGCTACACCTTC
CASSLTGTAGYTF
>TRBD2|.|TRBV5-1|TRBJ2-3
TGCGCCAGCAGCAACTCCGCTAGGACTAGCGGGGGCACAGATACGCAGTATTTT
CASSNSARTSGGTDTQYF
>.|.|TRBV2|TRBJ2-1
TGTGCCAGCTGGACAGCACGAGGTGAGCAGTTCTTC
CASWTARGEQFF
>TRBD1|.|TRBV27|TRBJ2-7
TGTGCCAGCAGTTTAGCGGGACAGGGAACCTACGAGCAGTACTTC
CASSLAGQGTYEQYF
>TRBD2|few|TRBV28|TRBJ2-7
TGTGCCAGCAGTTTAGAACTGGCGGGGGGGCCCGAGCAGTACTTC
CASSLELAGGPEQYF
>TRBD1|.|TRBV10-3|TRBJ1-2
TGTGCCATCAGTGAGCGACCGGGACAGAAAGACTATGGCTACACCTTC
CAISERPGQKDYGYTF
>.|few|TRBV2|TRBJ1-5
TGTGCCAGCAGTGAAGTCAGGTTCCGAAATCAGCCCCAGCATTTT
CASSEVRFRNQPQHF
>.|many|TRBV29-1|TRBJ2-5
TGCAGCGCCAGCCCGACGGGGGAGACCCAGTACTTC
CSASPTGETQYF
>.|.|TRBV11-2|TRBJ2-2
TGTGCCAGCAGCTTAGCCGTCGGGGAGCTGTTTTTT
CASSLAVGELFF
>.|.|TRBV4-1|TRBJ1-6
TGCGCCAGCAGCCAAGGACAGTTTGGTTATGATTCACCCCTCCACTTT
CASSQGQFGYDSPLHF
>TRBD1|.|TRBV7-8|TRBJ1-1
TGTGCCAGCAGCCCCATGACAGGGGTTCGCACTGAAGCTTTCTTT
CASSPMTGVRTEAFF
>.|once|TRBV4-1|TRBJ1-1
TGCGCCAGCAGCCAAGATTCGTACGGGGGATTTGGTGAAGCTTTCTTT
CASSQDSYGGFGEAFF
>.|.|TRBV5-8|TRBJ1-2
TGTGCCAGCAGCTTGTCGGGGGTGGACTATGGCTACACCTTC
CASSLSGVDYGYTF
>TRBD1|.|TRBV11-1|TRBJ2-5
TGTGCCAGCAGCTTTTGGACAGGGCAAGAGACCCAGTACTTC
CASSFWTGQETQYF
>TRBD1|.|TRBV7-8|TRBJ1-1
TGTGCCAGCAGCGAAGACAGGGTGAACACTGAAGCTTTCTTT
CASSEDRVNTEAFF
>.|.|TRBV5-5|TRBJ2-7
TGTGCCAGCAGTTACTCCCTCTACGAGCAGTACTTC
CASSYSLYEQYF
>.|.|TRBV4-1|TRBJ1-5
TGCGCCAGCAGCCTATTCTCGCAGGGTACCTCGGGCAATCAGCCCCAGCATTTT
CASSLFSQGTSGNQPQHF
>.|.|TRBV7-8|TRBJ1-1
TGTGCCAGCAGCTTACAAGCGAAAGATGAAGCTTTCTTT
CASSLQAKDEAFF
>.|once|TRBV14|TRBJ1-4
TGTGCCAGCAAGGGACAAGATGAAAAACTGTTTTTT
CASKGQDEKLFF
>.|.|TRBV19|TRBJ1-3
TGTGCCAGTAGTGCCTATCAATCACCCGCTGGAAACACCATATATTTT
CASSAYQSPAGNTIYF
>.|.|TRBV5-1|TRBJ1-3
TGCGCCAGCAGCTTTCAGGGGCTATCTGGAAACACCATATATTTT
CASSFQGLSGNTIYF
>.|.|TRBV21-1|TRBJ1-1
TGTGCCAGCAGCAAAGACCCAAAGGGCGGGATCACTGAAGCTTTCTTT
CASSKDPKGGITEAFF
>.|few|TRBV4-2|TRBJ2-2
TGTGCCAGCAGCCAAGACCCATACACCGGGGAGCTGTTTTTT
CASSQDPYTGELFF
>TRBD1|.|TRBV6-1|TRBJ1-2
TGTGCCAGCAGTGCAGGGCACCGCCAGGGGGCGAGCTATGGCTACACCTTC
CASSAGHRQGASYGYTF
>.|.|TRBV23-1|TRBJ1-2
TGCGCCAGCAGTCAAACTGACAGCCCCCTTTCGGCCAAAGCGTATGGCTACACCTTC
CASSQTDSPLSAKAYGYTF
>TRBD2|.|TRBV3-1/TRBV3-2|TRBJ2-2
TGTGCCAGCAGCCAAAACTCGGGGGAGGGCGGGGAGCTGTTTTTT
CASSQNSGEGGELFF
>.|.|TRBV6-5|TRBJ1-2
TGTGCCAGCAGTTACTCCGCAGCGACTGGTAATGGCTACACCTTC
CASSYSAATGNGYTF
>TRBD1|.|TRBV11-2|TRBJ1-1
TGTGCCAGCAGCACTCAGGGGGTTGAGGACACTGAAGCTTTCTTT
CASSTQGVEDTEAFF
>.|.|TRBV19|TRBJ2-2
TGTGCCAGTAGTTACGGGACGAACACCGGGGAGCTGTTTTTT
CASSYGTNTGELFF
>.|.|TRBV19|TRBJ1-5
TGTGCCAGTAGTCCTCGAACAGGGAGTGTAGAAGTAGGTCAGCCCCAGCATTTT
CASSPRTGSVEVGQPQHF
>TRBD2|.|TRBV7-2|TRBJ2-7
TGTGCCAGCAGCCCACCGGGACTAGCGGGATTCGCGCAGTACTTC
CASSPPGLAGFAQYF
>.|.|TRBV27|TRBJ1-1
TGTGCCAGCGCCCTGGGGACTGGCGGCGTGAGCACTGAAGCTTTCTTT
CASALGTGGVSTEAFF
>TRBD2|.|TRBV7-9|TRBJ2-5
TGTGCCAGCAGCTTAAGAAGTGCTAGCGGACAAGAGACCCAGTACTTC
CASSLRSASGQETQYF
>.|.|TRBV6-5|TRBJ1-5
TGTGCCAGCAGTTACTGGGCCGGTCAGCCCCAGCATTTT
CASSYWAGQPQHF
>.|.|TRBV9|TRBJ1-2
TGTGCCAGCAGCGTAGCTACGATAGGGACTGGCTATGGCTACACCTTC
CASSVATIGTGYGYTF
>.|once|TRBV5-1|TRBJ1-1
TGCGCCAGCAGCCTGACAGCTGACACTGAAGCTTTCTTT
CASSLTADTEAFF
>TRBD1|.|TRBV13|TRBJ1-2
TGTGCCAGCAGCTTAGGAGGCAGGGGGAACTCTTACTATGGCTACACCTTC
CASSLGGRGNSYYGYTF
>.|.|TRBV2|TRBJ2-1
TGTGCCAGCACATTCAGTCAGGGGAGGGCCTACAATGAGCAGTTCTTC
CASTFSQGRAYNEQFF
>.|.|TRBV9|TRBJ1-3
TGTGCCAGCTCCAAAATAGAGGGTCCCCTTTCTGGAAACACCATATATTTT
CASSKIEGPLSGNTIYF
>.|.|TRBV5-5|TRBJ2-1
TGTGCCAGCAGCTTGTATGGGGACTCGAGCTCCTACAATGAGCAGTTCTTC
CASSLYGDSSSYNEQFF
>.|once|TRBV6-1|TRBJ2-7
TGTGCCAGCAGTGAAGTGGCAGCCTACGAGCAGTACTTC
CASSEVAAYEQYF
>TRBD1|.|TRBV25-1|TRBJ2-1
TGTGCCAGCAGTCGGGGACAGGGGAACTACAATGAGCAGTTCTTC
CASSRGQGNYNEQFF
>.|few|TRBV9|TRBJ1-5
TGTGCCAGCAGCAAGACAGATAGCAATCAGCCCCAGCATTTT
CASSKTDSNQPQHF
>.|.|TRBV12-3/TRBV12-4|TRBJ2-3
TGTGCCAGCGGGGGCCCCACAGATACGCAGTATTTT
CASGGPTDTQYF
>TRBD1|.|TRBV28|TRBJ2-7
TGTGCCAGCAGTCATGGACAGGGGGCGCGTGAGCAGTACTTC
CASSHGQGAREQYF
>.|.|TRBV19|TRBJ1-2
TGTGCCAGTAGTATTTGGGGCGCCGGCGGCTACACCTTC
CASSIWGAGGYTF
>.|once|TRBV6-6|TRBJ1-5
TGTGCCGGAGGAGATAGCAATCAGCCCCAGCATTTT
CAGGDSNQPQHF
>TRBD1|.|TRBV10-2|TRBJ2-1
TGCGCCAGCTCCCAACAGGGGGCAGCAGTTATTGAGCAGTTCTTC
CASSQQGAAVIEQFF
>TRBD1|.|TRBV7-3|TRBJ2-7
TGTGCCAGCAGCGAAAACGAGGGGGCCATTCTCCACGAGCAGTACTTC
CASSENEGAILHEQYF
>.|.|TRBV7-8|TRBJ1-1
TGTGCCAGCAGCACCCAGATGAACACTGAAGCTTTCTTT
CASSTQMNTEAFF
>.|.|TRBV7-9|TRBJ1-1
TGTGCCAGCAGCTTAGATGTAGGGGTAGCTTTCTTT
CASSLDVGVAFF